A single sample gave rise to the 28 T cell receptor beta chains below, sequenced in a study of beta chain features in type 1 diabetes. The investigators reverse transcribed all of the isolated RNA, so they sequenced expressed TCRB transcripts. Some clones are missing from TCRdb's copy, which holds only in-frame ones; the method was immunoSEQ multiplex PCR. The sample records about 220,000 clones, 11% being singletons. What was sequenced was central memory CD4+ T cells from blood. Receptors were obtained from a young man in good health.

On this clone itself: This sample also contains other DNA sequences that code for the same CDR3. V usage is TRBV5-4 and J usage is TRBJ2-2; possibly TRBD1 for D (5 bases). Trimming cost V 4 bases and J 1 base, with 5 bases left between them. CDR1 is SGHNT, CDR2 YYREEE, per germline (reference sequence). The CDR3 consists of 13 residues. CDR3 region: CASSRGNTGELFF. The CDR3 DNA sequence: TGTGCCAGCAGCAGGGGGAACACCGGGGAGCTGTTTTTT.

This clone was detected a few times. This rearrangement joins TRBV27 to TRBJ1-5; TRBD1 might be the D (5 bases). The CDR3 extends over 16 amino acids. The germline gives CDR1 MNHEY, CDR2 SMNVEV (reference sequence). V gave up 0 bases and J gave up 0 bases, with 9 bases separating them. The CDR3 nucleotides read TGTGCCAGCAGTTTATCGGGGCGGAATAGCAATCAGCCCCAGCATTTT. The encoded protein is CASSLSGRNSNQPQHF.

There are a few counts of this clone. J is TRBJ1-1 and V is TRBV29-1, with D maybe TRBD1 (5 bases). The CDR3 has 12 residues. V lost 7 bases to trimming and J lost 1 base, with 10 bases between them. Per germline, CDR1 SQVTM and CDR2 ANQGSEA. CDR3 region: CSAGRTNTEAFF. The CDR3 coding sequence is TGCAGCGCGGGACGGACGAACACTGAAGCTTTCTTT.

This clone was detected a few times. CDR3 in amino acids: CASSLVYGETQYF. The CDR3 nucleotides are TGTGCCAGCAGCTTGGTCTACGGGGAGACCCAGTACTTC. V and J are TRBV7-2 and TRBJ2-5; D is unclear. CDR1 SGHTA and CDR2 FQGNSA come from the germline V gene. CDR3 length equals 13 residues. V was trimmed by 3 bases and J by 5 bases, leaving 10 bases between them.

This clone was recorded a few times. The rearrangement joins TRBV29-1 to TRBJ2-7; 9 nucleotides align to TRBD1. In germline, CDR1 is SQVTM, CDR2 ANQGSEA. V shed 3 bases and J 3 bases; nucleotides not matched to a gene: 6. This CDR3 comprises 14 residues. The CDR3 sequence: CSVDKRQGGYEQYF. The CDR3 DNA reads TGCAGCGTTGATAAGCGACAGGGGGGCTACGAGCAGTACTTC.

The table lists this clone with a few counts. This may arise from a read error, as a much more abundant clone is one base away. Other DNA sequences in the sample encode the same CDR3. CDR3 coding DNA: TGTGCCAGCAGCTTAGGGGGCGGGAGGGCCTCAGATACGCAGTATTTT. Translation: CASSLGGGRASDTQYF. This chain uses TRBV7-2 with TRBJ2-3; 9 bases line up with TRBD2. CDR3 size: 16 residues. Germline CDR1 is SGHTA and CDR2 is FQGNSA. Trimming took 1 base from V and 4 from J; bases not matched to a gene: 6.

This sequence joins TRBV28 and TRBJ2-3; D is possibly TRBD1 or TRBD2 (5 bases each). Looked up from germline, CDR1 is MDHEN and CDR2 is SYDVKM. Trimming pared 5 bases from V and 0 bases from J, leaving 15 bases between. This CDR3 spans 16 amino acids. The CDR3 DNA sequence: TGTGCCAGCAGTCAACCTTCTGGGGGAAGCACAGATACGCAGTATTTT. Translation gives CASSQPSGGSTDTQYF.

The J gene is TRBJ2-3, the V gene TRBV4-1; D possibly corresponds to TRBD2 (6 bases). V was trimmed by 1 base and J by 4 bases, leaving 6 bases between them. The length of the CDR3 is 13 residues. Looked up from germline, CDR1 is MGHRA and CDR2 is YSYEKL. CDR3 in amino acids: CASSQGLADTQYF. CDR3 bases: TGCGCCAGCAGCCAAGGACTAGCAGATACGCAGTATTTT.

The table lists this clone with a few counts. The rearrangement uses TRBV29-1 and TRBJ2-3; 7 nucleotides line up with TRBD1. Looked up from germline, CDR1 is SQVTM and CDR2 is ANQGSEA. The ends lost 0 bases at V and 0 bases at J; junction bases unmatched: 6. The CDR3 is 16 residues long. Here the CDR3 reads CSVEDHRGRSTDTQYF. CDR3 sequence (DNA): TGCAGCGTTGAAGATCATAGGGGGCGTAGCACAGATACGCAGTATTTT.

This clone was seen a handful of times. Other nucleotide sequences from this sample produce the same CDR3. The V call is TRBV29-1, the J call TRBJ2-2, with D hard to call. The germline CDR1 and CDR2 sequences are SQVTM and ANQGSEA. The CDR3 runs to 12 residues. V was shortened by 6 bases and J by 6 bases, with 11 bases between the two germline ends. The CDR3 loop reads CSVRQEAGELFF. The CDR3 nucleotides are TGCAGCGTCCGGCAGGAAGCCGGGGAGCTGTTTTTT.

The rearrangement uses TRBV30 and TRBJ1-1; 9 nucleotides agree with TRBD1. CDR1 GTSNPN and CDR2 SVGIG come from the germline V gene (reference sequence). The CDR3 consists of 14 residues. The V segment lost 0 bases and the J segment 5 bases; nucleotides outside the gene matches: 4. This CDR3 is CAWSVRGTGTEAFF. The CDR3 DNA reads as TGTGCCTGGAGTGTAAGGGGGACAGGGACTGAAGCTTTCTTT.

The J gene is TRBJ2-7, the V gene TRBV5-6, with 9 bases lining up with TRBD1. Germline V lookup: CDR1 SGHDT, CDR2 YYEEEE. This CDR3 is built from 15 residues. Trimming removed 4 bases from V and 4 bases from J; junction bases left unmatched: 9. The DNA for the CDR3 is TGTGCCAGCAGCCCAGGGACAGGGACTTTATACGAGCAGTACTTC. Translated: CASSPGTGTLYEQYF.

This clone was counted many times. Different DNA sequences within this sample yield the same CDR3. The chain has TRBV6-5 and TRBJ1-5, with no clear D. Germline CDR1 and CDR2: MNHEY and SVGAGI. The V gene lost 6 bases and the J gene lost 0 bases, with 12 bases spanning the gap. The CDR3 extends over 15 amino acids. The CDR3 loop reads CASRIREYSNQPQHF. CDR3 nucleotide sequence: TGTGCCAGCAGGATCCGGGAGTATAGCAATCAGCCCCAGCATTTT.

This clone has ten or more counts. The chain combines TRBV19 with TRBJ2-4; D is perhaps TRBD2 (6 bases). The CDR3 contains 15 residues. Between the trimmed V and J ends, which lost 8 bases and 8 bases, there was a span of 22 bases. The V gene's germline CDR1 is LNHDA and CDR2 SQIVND (reference sequence). The CDR3, as DNA: TGTGCCAGTGTTGCTAGCGTAGGTTATGAGGACATTCAGTACTTC. Amino acids: CASVASVGYEDIQYF.

This clone was counted many times. This chain uses TRBV30 with TRBJ2-6; 9 bases agree with TRBD1. The CDR3 is 15 residues long. V shed 8 bases, J shed 0 bases, and the junction held 5 bases outside the gene matches. The germline CDR1 and CDR2 sequences are GTSNPN and SVGIG (reference sequence). This CDR3 is CALGQGLSGANVLTF. CDR3 coding DNA: TGTGCCCTAGGACAGGGGCTCTCTGGGGCCAACGTCCTGACTTTC.

This clone was counted a few times. This chain joins TRBV27 and TRBJ2-7; 9 bases are a match to TRBD2. This CDR3 contains 16 residues. The germline V gene encodes CDR1 MNHEY and CDR2 SMNVEV (reference sequence). V lost 3 bases to trimming and J lost 0 bases; unmatched junction nucleotides: 6. The CDR3 loop is CASSFRGLANSYEQYF. The CDR3 DNA is TGTGCCAGCAGTTTCCGCGGACTAGCGAACTCCTACGAGCAGTACTTC.

The table lists this clone with a few counts. The V and J genes are TRBV5-1 and TRBJ2-7; no clear D. CDR1 is SGHRS, CDR2 YFSETQ, per germline. V was pared by 1 base and J by 2 bases, with 10 bases between. This CDR3 comprises 14 residues. This CDR3 is CASSLSVAAYEQYF. CDR3 nucleotide sequence: TGCGCCAGCAGCTTGTCGGTGGCTGCCTACGAGCAGTACTTC. The full variable domain, in which reference TRBV5-1 and TRBJ2-7 provide the parts outside the CDR3, is KAGVTQTPRYLIKTRGQQVTLSCSPISGHRSVSWYQQTPGQGLQFLFEYFSETQRNKGNFPGRFSGRQFSNSRSEMNVSTLELGDSALYLCASSLSVAAYEQYFGPGTRLTVT.

This clone was seen many times. V and J are TRBV7-8 and TRBJ1-1; tentative D call: TRBD1 (5 bases). Germline assignment: CDR1 SGHVS and CDR2 FQNEAQ. The CDR3 runs 17 residues. With 4 bases removed from V and 5 bases from J, the gap between germline ends came to 23 bases. CDR3 sequence reads: CASSSPKVGLGRTEAFF. CDR3 DNA sequence: TGTGCCAGCAGCTCACCGAAGGTGGGGCTCGGGCGGACTGAAGCTTTCTTT.

This rearrangement joins TRBV2 to TRBJ2-5; tentative D call: TRBD2 (5 bases). Germline V gene sequence: CDR1 SNHLY, CDR2 FYNNEI. This CDR3 is built from 16 residues. Trimming stripped 2 bases from V and 0 bases from J, with 13 bases between. The CDR3 protein is CASSEWPLENQETQYF. The CDR3 bases are TGTGCCAGCAGTGAATGGCCACTAGAGAACCAAGAGACCCAGTACTTC.

The V and J genes are TRBV29-1 and TRBJ2-3, with 9 bases lining up with TRBD2. This CDR3 has 14 amino acids. The ends lost 6 bases at V and 4 bases at J; junction bases unmatched: 8. CDR1 is SQVTM, CDR2 ANQGSEA, per germline. CDR3: CSVYGLASPDTQYF. CDR3 nucleotides: TGCAGCGTATACGGACTAGCGAGCCCAGATACGCAGTATTTT.

This clone was counted between two and nine times. V and J are TRBV7-9 and TRBJ2-3, with D maybe TRBD1 (5 bases). Germline CDR1 is SEHNR and CDR2 is FQNEAQ (reference sequence). This CDR3 is built from 15 residues. V lost 4 bases and J lost 0, with 11 bases in between. The CDR3 spells CASSSLGRSTDTQYF. CDR3 nucleotide sequence: TGTGCCAGCAGCTCCCTGGGGCGGAGCACAGATACGCAGTATTTT.

A few counts support this clone. Other DNA sequences within the sample encode an identical CDR3. The chain is built from TRBV6-5 and TRBJ1-5; TRBD1 is a possible D gene (5 bases). CDR1 MNHEY and CDR2 SVGAGI come from the germline V gene. This CDR3 spans 13 amino acids. Deletions cut 2 bases from V and 4 bases from J, with 6 bases between. The CDR3 here is CASSYRGNQPQHF. For the CDR3, the DNA is TGTGCCAGCAGTTACCGGGGGAATCAGCCCCAGCATTTT.

This clone has only a few counts. With only one base between it and a far larger clone, this is likely a read error. V gene TRBV29-1 combines with J gene TRBJ1-1; D uncertain. The germline CDR1 and CDR2 sequences are SQVTM and ANQGSEA. This CDR3 contains 12 residues. Trimming cost V 5 bases and J 9 bases, with 16 bases left between them. DNA for the CDR3: TGCAGCGTTACATACGACCGGGCACAAGCTTTCTTT. Protein: CSVTYDRAQAFF.

The J gene is TRBJ2-1, the V gene TRBV9; TRBD2 agrees at 7 bases. Germline CDR1 reads SGDLS; CDR2 reads YYNGEE. The V segment lost 2 bases and the J segment 9 bases; nucleotides outside the gene matches: 11. There are 15 residues in the CDR3. CDR3 in amino acids: CASSVTSEGRGEQFF. The CDR3 DNA sequence: TGTGCCAGCAGCGTCACTAGCGAGGGGCGGGGTGAGCAGTTCTTC.

This clone was recorded at least ten times. The chain has TRBV14 and TRBJ2-3; D remains ambiguous. V lost 4 bases, J lost 6 bases, and 8 bases lay in between. The CDR3 extends over 12 amino acids. Germline loops: CDR1 SGHDN, CDR2 FVKESK. The CDR3 here is CASSRGPDTQYF. The CDR3, as DNA: TGTGCCAGCAGCCGGGGTCCCGATACGCAGTATTTT. The complete variable domain, with remaining parts taken from reference TRBV14 and TRBJ2-3, reads EAGVTQFPSHSVIEKGQTVTLRCDPISGHDNLYWYRRVMGKEIKFLLHFVKESKQDESGMPNNRFLAERTGGTYSTLKVQPAELEDSGVYFCASSRGPDTQYFGPGTRLTVL.

This clone appeared a few times. The chain employs TRBV5-4 and TRBJ2-1; D possibly corresponds to TRBD2 (5 bases). The germline gives CDR1 SGHNT, CDR2 YYREEE (reference sequence). There are 13 residues in the CDR3. The V end was cut by 2 bases, the J end by 8 bases, with 11 bases between. The CDR3 sequence is CASSFPLRDEQFF. DNA for the CDR3: TGTGCCAGCAGCTTCCCCCTGCGGGATGAGCAGTTCTTC.

This clone was seen only a few times. The V call is TRBV5-1, the J call TRBJ2-3; D gene uncertain. V lost 3 bases to trimming and J lost 9 bases, with 14 bases between them. Germline V gene lookup returns CDR1 SGHRS and CDR2 YFSETQ. There are 13 residues in the CDR3. The CDR3 bases are TGCGCCAGCAGCTCCCCTCCCCTGGAAACGCAGTATTTT. Its translation is CASSSPPLETQYF.

The rearrangement uses TRBV13 and TRBJ2-7; 7 bases are a match to TRBD1. The CDR3 spans 13 residues. Unmatched junction bases numbered 6, after V lost 5 bases and J lost 5 bases. Germline-derived CDR1 and CDR2 are PRHDT and FYEKMQ (reference sequence). The CDR3 coding sequence is TGTGCCAGCAGCCACACAGGGGCCGACGAGCAGTACTTC. Its protein product is CASSHTGADEQYF.